These 28 T cell receptor beta chains came from one sample sequenced in a study of blood T cell dynamics during melanoma immunotherapy (TCRdb year 2020). Preparation of the library involved the immunoSEQ multiplex PCR assay. Drawn from immuneACCESS, this table holds only the in-frame rearrangements with V and J called that TCRdb kept. Clones are partly lost; checked studies trace under half to an unresolved V gene and leave the rest unexplained. A total of 11,000 or so clones appear in this sample, around four fifths of them only once. The ten largest clones represent 19% of the sample. This specimen's time point label, per the study, means: pre-treatment baseline. Sequencing used blood, obtained from a patient treated with checkpoint blockade. The source is a human donor with melanoma.

The V and J genes are TRBV5-6 and TRBJ1-6, with 10 bases matching TRBD1. The V gene's germline CDR1 is SGHDT and CDR2 YYEEEE. The CDR3 is 17 residues long. With V trimmed by 4 bases and J by 1 base, 5 bases remained unmatched. CDR3 bases: TGTGCCAGCAGCCCGGGACAGGGGAGGTCCTATAATTCACCCCTCCACTTT. Translated: CASSPGQGRSYNSPLHF.

V usage is TRBV28 and J usage is TRBJ1-5; D remains unclear. Germline V lookup: CDR1 MDHEN, CDR2 SYDVKM. The CDR3 has 13 amino acids. Trimming took off 5 bases at V and 10 bases at J, with 15 bases between the two ends. This CDR3 reads CASSRWERAPQHF. The CDR3 coding sequence is TGTGCCAGCAGTCGGTGGGAAAGGGCTCCCCAGCATTTT.

This chain connects TRBV18 to TRBJ2-1, with D possibly matching TRBD2 (7 bases). The CDR3 runs to 14 residues. Trimming shortened V by 0 bases and J by 8 bases, and 11 bases separated the two germline ends. Germline V gene sequence: CDR1 KGHSH, CDR2 LQKENI. CDR3 region: CASSPPGGLYEQFF. The CDR3 DNA is TGTGCCAGCTCACCACCGGGGGGGCTCTATGAGCAGTTCTTC.

The V call is TRBV29-1, the J call TRBJ2-5; TRBD2 matches 13 bases. Germline trimming cut 8 bases from V and 5 bases from J; bases unmatched to any gene: 5. This CDR3 is 13 amino acids long. From germline, CDR1 is SQVTM and CDR2 ANQGSEA. CDR3 loop: CSCGLAGVETQYF. CDR3 nucleotides: TGCAGCTGCGGACTAGCGGGGGTGGAGACCCAGTACTTC.

The rearrangement links TRBV7-2 to TRBJ2-4; no firm D call. The V and J ends lost 5 bases and 1 base respectively, with 6 bases between them. The CDR3 totals 13 residues. CDR1 and CDR2 from the germline V gene are SGHTA and FQGNSA. CDR3 bases: TGTGCCAGCAGCAGGGTGGCCAAAAACATTCAGTACTTC. Its protein is CASSRVAKNIQYF.

The gene calls are TRBV7-2 and TRBJ2-3; 7 bases line up with TRBD2. Germline CDR1 SGHTA, CDR2 FQGNSA. J gave up 0 bases and V 0 bases, and 0 bases lay outside the gene matches. The length of the CDR3 is 15 residues. DNA of the CDR3: TGTGCCAGCAGCTTAGCACTAGCGAGCACAGATACGCAGTATTTT. It is translated as CASSLALASTDTQYF.

The rearrangement uses TRBV2 and TRBJ1-1; 9 nucleotides match TRBD1. V shed 6 bases, J shed 0 bases, and the junction held 8 bases outside the gene matches. This CDR3 is built from 16 residues. In germline, CDR1 is SNHLY, CDR2 FYNNEI. As DNA, the CDR3 is TGTGCCAGCAGAACAGGGACAGGGTGGATGAACACTGAAGCTTTCTTT. Protein: CASRTGTGWMNTEAFF.

The chain couples TRBV7-2 to TRBJ1-6, with 10 nucleotides matching TRBD1. Germline V gives CDR1 SGHTA, CDR2 FQGNSA. The CDR3 has 16 residues. J was trimmed by 6 bases and V by 3 bases; bases with no gene match: 5. CDR3 region: CASSFPGQGLNSPLHF. CDR3 DNA: TGTGCCAGCAGCTTTCCGGGACAGGGGCTTAATTCACCCCTCCACTTT.

The V gene is TRBV5-1, the J gene TRBJ1-4; TRBD1 agrees at 9 bases. CDR1 and CDR2 (germline): SGHRS, YFSETQ. This CDR3 comprises 14 residues. After removal of 2 bases from V and 5 bases from J, the junction contained 1 base not matched to a gene. This chain's CDR3 is CASSLGQGNEKLFF. CDR3 nucleotides: TGCGCCAGCAGCTTAGGACAGGGGAATGAAAAACTGTTTTTT.

The chain carries TRBV4-3 and TRBJ1-1, with D perhaps matching TRBD1 (5 bases). Germline CDR1 is LGHNA and CDR2 is YSLEER. Trimming stripped 6 bases from V and 1 base from J, with 15 bases between. The CDR3 totals 15 residues. The chain's CDR3 is CASRGGLTANTEAFF. CDR3 nucleotide sequence: TGCGCCAGCAGGGGGGGTTTAACGGCGAACACTGAAGCTTTCTTT.

The V call is TRBV12-1, the J call TRBJ1-1; the DNA was not used to check the table's D call, TRBD1. TRBV12-1 is noted as a pseudogene. The CDR3 runs to 15 residues. CDR3 bases: TGTGCCAGCAGGGTATACAGGGAAATGAACACTGAAGCTTTCTTT. Protein: CASRVYREMNTEAFF.

The gene calls are TRBV6-6 and TRBJ1-1; D is undetermined. This CDR3 has 11 residues. V lost 4 bases and J 10 bases, leaving 10 bases between the germline ends. Germline CDR1 MNHNY, CDR2 SVGAGI (reference sequence). The chain's CDR3 is CASSSSVRAFF. The CDR3 bases are TGTGCCAGCAGTTCTTCTGTTCGAGCTTTCTTT.

V and J are TRBV7-6 and TRBJ1-2; a weak D match, TRBD1 (5 bases). V was clipped by 5 bases and J by 4 bases, with 20 bases between them. Germline V CDR1 and CDR2: SGHVS, FNYEAQ. This CDR3 comprises 16 residues. In DNA form, the CDR3 reads TGTGCCAGCAGCCCCTCCCATGGGGCGAAGGTCTATGGCTACACCTTC. Protein sequence: CASSPSHGAKVYGYTF.

This clone has more than one count but fewer than ten. The chain uses TRBV7-2 and TRBJ1-5; 7 bases align to TRBD1. This CDR3 is 15 amino acids long. Germline CDR1 and CDR2: SGHTA and FQGNSA. V lost 5 bases and J lost 11; bases outside the gene matches: 15. CDR3 amino acids: CASSGQAHPSGAQHF. The CDR3 nucleotides read TGTGCCAGCAGCGGACAGGCGCACCCTTCAGGGGCCCAGCATTTT. The full variable domain, with the rest looked up from reference TRBV7-2 and TRBJ1-5, is GAGVSQSPSNKVTEKGKDVELRCDPISGHTALYWYRQSLGQGLEFLIYFQGNSAPDKSGLPSDRFSAERTGGSVSTLTIQRTQQEDSAVYLCASSGQAHPSGAQHFGDGTRLSIL.

The chain links TRBV6-5 to TRBJ1-1; no clear D gene. With 2 bases removed from V and 7 bases from J, the gap between germline ends came to 11 bases. Germline loops: CDR1 MNHEY, CDR2 SVGAGI. The CDR3 totals 13 residues. As DNA, the CDR3 is TGTGCCAGCAGTTACAGAGGGATAAGTGAAGCTTTCTTT. Its protein product is CASSYRGISEAFF.

The chain uses TRBV2 and TRBJ2-1, with D hard to call. Trimming removed 4 bases at V and 5 bases at J, with 6 bases between. Germline V CDR1 and CDR2: SNHLY, FYNNEI. The CDR3 extends over 12 amino acids. The CDR3 coding sequence is TGTGCCAGCAGTGTGCTGGACAATGAGCAGTTCTTC. The encoded protein is CASSVLDNEQFF.

This clone came up once. This chain joins TRBV6-1 and TRBJ2-5; D is unresolved. V dropped 4 bases and J dropped 4 bases, with 13 bases sitting between them. Germline V gene data show CDR1 as MNHNS and CDR2 as SASEGT. The CDR3 is 14 amino acids. Here the CDR3 DNA reads TGTGCCAGCAGTGTATGGGGAATCGGAGAGACCCAGTACTTC. This encodes CASSVWGIGETQYF.

The genes are TRBV18 and TRBJ2-2; TRBD1 might be the D (5 bases). V lost 6 bases, J lost 5 bases, and 13 bases lay in between. This CDR3 has 14 amino acids. CDR1 is KGHSH, CDR2 LQKENI, per germline. The CDR3 sequence is CASSQLQETGELFF. The DNA for the CDR3 is TGTGCCAGCTCCCAATTACAGGAAACCGGGGAGCTGTTTTTT.

V is TRBV6-5 and J is TRBJ1-2; 9 bases are shared with TRBD1. V was pared by 4 bases and J by 1 base, with 4 bases of the junction left unmatched. Per germline, CDR1 MNHEY and CDR2 SVGAGI. The CDR3 extends over 15 amino acids. As DNA, the CDR3 is TGTGCCAGCAGTTCAACAGGGGGCGGTAACTATGGCTACACCTTC. Translation gives CASSSTGGGNYGYTF.

V and J are TRBV28 and TRBJ2-3, with D unresolved. The germline V and J ends were trimmed by 6 bases and 6 bases, with 4 bases remaining between them. Germline CDR1 reads MDHEN; CDR2 reads SYDVKM. This CDR3 comprises 10 residues. CDR3 nucleotides: TGTGCCAGCAGGGGGGATACGCAGTATTTT. This translates into CASRGDTQYF.

The chain uses TRBV11-2 and TRBJ1-2; D gene unclear. CDR1 SGHAT and CDR2 FQNNGV come from the germline V gene. V lost 5 bases and J 5 bases, leaving 12 bases between the germline ends. CDR3 length: 13 residues. CDR3 sequence: CASSHIGLYGYTF. As DNA, the CDR3 is TGTGCCAGCAGCCACATTGGGTTATATGGCTACACCTTC.

The chain recombines TRBV6-1 with TRBJ1-4; 7 positions match TRBD1. Germline loops: CDR1 MNHNS, CDR2 SASEGT. The length of the CDR3 is 14 residues. V shed 7 bases and J 12 bases; nucleotides not matched to a gene: 14. The CDR3 loop is CASTLDRTTQELFF. CDR3 DNA sequence: TGTGCCAGCACTCTGGACAGGACAACCCAAGAACTGTTTTTT.

This chain connects TRBV30 to TRBJ2-7, with TRBD2 as a possible D gene (5 bases). The germline V gene encodes CDR1 GTSNPN and CDR2 SVGIG (reference sequence). Trimming removed 0 bases at V and 7 bases at J, with 16 bases between. This CDR3 contains 14 residues. The CDR3 region is CAWSVRGREGEQYF. Written as DNA, the CDR3 is TGTGCCTGGAGTGTACGAGGTCGAGAGGGAGAGCAGTACTTC.

The chain uses TRBV6-5 and TRBJ1-2, with 7 bases lining up with TRBD1. Germline V gene sequence: CDR1 MNHEY, CDR2 SVGAGI. The CDR3 has 14 residues. V shed 6 bases, J shed 4 bases, and the junction held 8 bases outside the gene matches. The CDR3 sequence: CASRQTGTSYGYTF. In DNA, the CDR3 is TGTGCCAGCAGGCAGACAGGGACAAGCTATGGCTACACCTTC.

The chain has TRBV30 and TRBJ2-2, with 10 bases that match TRBD2. With 4 bases clipped from V and 6 bases from J, the junction kept 8 bases outside the gene matches. This CDR3 comprises 15 residues. Per the germline V gene, CDR1 is GTSNPN and CDR2 is SVGIG (reference sequence). The DNA for the CDR3 is TGTGCCTGGACTAGCGGGAGTACGGGCGCCGGGGAGCTGTTTTTT. As protein: CAWTSGSTGAGELFF.

The rearrangement joins TRBV5-1 to TRBJ2-1; 9 bases are a match to TRBD1. Germline loops: CDR1 SGHRS, CDR2 YFSETQ. CDR3 length: 16 amino acids. The trim removed 1 base at V and 4 bases at J, leaving 6 bases unmatched. In nucleotides, the CDR3 is TGCGCCAGCAGCTTGACCGGGACAGGGCATTACAATGAGCAGTTCTTC. Translating gives CASSLTGTGHYNEQFF.

The chain links TRBV6-5 to TRBJ1-1, with 7 bases that match TRBD1. From germline, CDR1 is MNHEY and CDR2 SVGAGI. The CDR3 runs to 15 residues. The ends lost 7 bases at V and 4 bases at J; junction bases unmatched: 12. The CDR3 region has the DNA TGTGCCAGCACCTACGGGCCCCGACAGGGCACTGAAGCTTTCTTT. It is translated as CASTYGPRQGTEAFF.

This clone was picked up a small number of times. The genes are TRBV7-9 and TRBJ1-2; possibly TRBD1 for D (6 bases). Looked up from germline, CDR1 is SEHNR and CDR2 is FQNEAQ (reference sequence). Trimming removed 1 base from V and 6 bases from J, with 15 bases in between. The CDR3 loop spans 15 amino acids. CDR3 coding DNA: TGTGCCAGCAGCTTAGGAACAGGGAGAATCAATGGCTACACCTTC. Translating gives CASSLGTGRINGYTF. The full variable domain, its missing parts supplied by reference TRBV7-9 and TRBJ1-2, is DTGVSQNPRHKITKRGQNVTFRCDPISEHNRLYWYRQTLGQGPEFLTYFQNEAQLEKSRLLSDRFSAERPKGSFSTLEIQRTEQGDSAMYLCASSLGTGRINGYTFGSGTRLTVV.